The 20 T cell receptor beta chains in this list originate from one sample, sequenced in a study of blood T cell repertoires in COVID-19. Repertoires were generated with immunoSEQ multiplex PCR, while TCRdb's copy carries only in-frame clones and drops some. The sample holds 300,000 or so clones; around 87% are singletons and the top ten take 1%. Sequenced sample: peripheral blood. The receptors originated from a man between 45 and 60 years old with active or convalescent COVID-19.

The genes are TRBV30 and TRBJ1-6; TRBD1 aligns across 8 bases. The V and J ends lost 2 bases and 7 bases, in that order; junction bases with no gene match: 4. The germline CDR1 and CDR2 sequences are GTSNPN and SVGIG (reference sequence). The CDR3 sequence is 14 residues long. CDR3 protein: CAWSPRTGNSPLHF. In nucleotides, the CDR3 is TGTGCCTGGAGTCCGCGGACAGGGAATTCACCCCTCCACTTT.

V usage is TRBV5-4 and J usage is TRBJ2-3; D perhaps matches TRBD2 (5 bases). CDR3 length: 14 amino acids. Trimming pared 2 bases from V and 3 bases from J, leaving 10 bases between. Per the germline V gene, CDR1 is SGHNT and CDR2 is YYREEE (reference sequence). Written as DNA, the CDR3 is TGTGCCAGCAGCTTTACGGGAAGAACAGATACGCAGTATTTT. Residues: CASSFTGRTDTQYF.

V is TRBV2 and J is TRBJ2-7; maybe TRBD2 (6 bases). The V end lost 8 bases, the J end lost 6 bases, and 11 bases lay between the germline ends. CDR3 length: 11 amino acids. Germline V lookup: CDR1 SNHLY, CDR2 FYNNEI. The CDR3 loop is CASVLEGEQYF. As DNA, the CDR3 is TGTGCCAGCGTGTTGGAGGGCGAGCAGTACTTC.

The chain carries TRBV2 and TRBJ1-5; D is perhaps TRBD1 (5 bases). The CDR3 is 14 amino acids. Germline CDR1 and CDR2: SNHLY and FYNNEI. With 0 bases removed from V and 9 bases from J, the gap between germline ends came to 12 bases. The CDR3 loop reads CASSEAGPGAPQHF. The CDR3 nucleotides read TGTGCCAGCAGTGAAGCGGGGCCGGGAGCGCCCCAGCATTTT.

CDR3 nucleotide sequence: TGTGCCAGCATATTGACCGGGACAGGGGACTACAATGAGCAGTTCTTC. Encoded protein: CASILTGTGDYNEQFF. The chain uses TRBV21-1 and TRBJ2-1; the D call TRBD1 from the table was never checked on the DNA. TRBV21-1 counts as a pseudogene. CDR3 length equals 16 residues.

This sequence joins TRBV5-1 and TRBJ2-1; possible D gene TRBD2, 5 bases. Germline V lookup: CDR1 SGHRS, CDR2 YFSETQ. This CDR3 comprises 16 residues. V was clipped by 4 bases and J by 6 bases, with 20 bases between them. The CDR3 is CASSRAEGSVGNEQFF. DNA of the CDR3: TGCGCCAGCAGCCGGGCAGAGGGCTCGGTCGGCAATGAGCAGTTCTTC.

The rearrangement uses TRBV3-1 (or the pseudogene TRBV3-2) and TRBJ2-1, with D possibly being TRBD1 (6 bases). The germline V gene has CDR1 LGHDT and CDR2 YNNKEL (reference sequence). The CDR3 length is 17 residues. V lost 1 base and J lost 4, with 17 bases in between. The CDR3 DNA reads as TGTGCCAGCAGCCAAGTGTTGTCCAGAGGGGGTTACAATGAGCAGTTCTTC. Translated, it gives CASSQVLSRGGYNEQFF.

The chain uses TRBV4-2 and TRBJ2-1; 13 bases line up with TRBD2. With 6 bases clipped from V and 6 bases from J, the junction kept 5 bases outside the gene matches. Germline CDR1 and CDR2: LGHNA and YNFKEQ. The CDR3 totals 15 residues. DNA for the CDR3: TGTGCCAGCAGTACCACTAGCGGGGGGGCCAATGAGCAGTTCTTC. Amino acid sequence: CASSTTSGGANEQFF.

This rearrangement joins TRBV20-1 to TRBJ1-2, with a possible D match to TRBD1 (5 bases). This CDR3 has 12 amino acids. From germline, CDR1 is DFQATT and CDR2 SNEGSKA (reference sequence). Between the trimmed V and J ends, which lost 3 bases and 2 bases, there was a span of 7 bases. The CDR3 loop is CSASYRNYGYTF. The CDR3 region has the DNA TGCAGTGCTAGTTACAGGAACTATGGCTACACCTTC.

The chain recombines TRBV29-1 with TRBJ2-1; 7 nucleotides match TRBD1. Germline trimming cut 4 bases from V and 2 bases from J; bases unmatched to any gene: 8. Germline V gene lookup returns CDR1 SQVTM and CDR2 ANQGSEA. The CDR3 consists of 15 residues. The CDR3 DNA is TGCAGCGTTGGACAGGGCCTTCAGCCCTACAATGAGCAGTTCTTC. It encodes CSVGQGLQPYNEQFF.

This rearrangement joins TRBV9 to TRBJ1-1; 7 nucleotides agree with TRBD1. The CDR3 has 15 amino acids. In germline, CDR1 is SGDLS, CDR2 YYNGEE. V trimming: 3 bases; J trimming: 5 bases; junction bases outside the gene matches: 10. The CDR3 nucleotides read TGTGCCAGCAGCGCAGCGACAGGGTACGCGACTGAAGCTTTCTTT. Its translation is CASSAATGYATEAFF.

The chain employs TRBV4-2 and TRBJ2-7, with D hard to call. The CDR3 loop spans 13 amino acids. The germline V gene encodes CDR1 LGHNA and CDR2 YNFKEQ. Trimming took 0 bases from V and 5 from J, leaving 8 bases between them. The CDR3 DNA is TGTGCCAGCAGCCAAGAAATAATAAACGAGCAGTACTTC. Translating gives CASSQEIINEQYF.

This clone occurred once. V and J are TRBV6-2 or TRBV6-3 and TRBJ2-7, with a possible D match to TRBD1 (5 bases). Per germline, CDR1 MNHEY and CDR2 SVGEGT. The CDR3 length is 13 residues. Trimming removed 5 bases from V and 3 bases from J, with 11 bases in between. CDR3 residues: CASSRGQYYEQYF. In nucleotides, the CDR3 is TGTGCCAGCAGTAGGGGCCAGTACTACGAGCAGTACTTC.

V usage is TRBV9 and J usage is TRBJ2-5, with 7 bases lining up with TRBD2. Per germline, CDR1 SGDLS and CDR2 YYNGEE. The CDR3 contains 16 residues. With 0 bases clipped from V and 5 bases from J, the junction kept 10 bases outside the gene matches. The CDR3 spells CASSVVGLGGDETQYF. The CDR3 DNA reads TGTGCCAGCAGCGTAGTTGGATTGGGAGGGGACGAGACCCAGTACTTC.

The chain joins TRBV14 to TRBJ2-5; 8 bases match TRBD1. V was clipped by 4 bases and J by 3 bases; unmatched bases: 4. The germline V gene encodes CDR1 SGHDN and CDR2 FVKESK. CDR3 length equals 14 residues. The CDR3 nucleotides read TGTGCCAGCAGCCCCCGGACAGGGAAAGAGACCCAGTACTTC. This codes for CASSPRTGKETQYF.

V is TRBV3-1 (or the pseudogene TRBV3-2) and J is TRBJ2-7; D perhaps matches TRBD1 (6 bases). This CDR3 is built from 13 residues. CDR1 and CDR2 from the germline V gene are LGHDT and YNNKEL (reference sequence). Trimming took 4 bases from V and 5 from J, leaving 12 bases between them. CDR3 sequence (DNA): TGTGCCAGCAGCCCCTCCACAGGGCACGAGCAGTACTTC. Encoded protein: CASSPSTGHEQYF.

The V gene is TRBV4-3, the J gene TRBJ1-2, with 11 bases aligning to TRBD1. The CDR3 covers 18 residues. The germline V gene encodes CDR1 LGHNA and CDR2 YSLEER. V lost 0 bases and J lost 6; bases outside the gene matches: 12. The CDR3 coding sequence is TGCGCCAGCAGCCAAGATCCCGGACAGGGGGCGGGAGCCGATGGCTACACCTTC. Amino acid sequence: CASSQDPGQGAGADGYTF.

The chain uses TRBV11-2 and TRBJ1-2; 7 bases match TRBD1. CDR1 SGHAT and CDR2 FQNNGV come from the germline V gene. The CDR3 extends over 17 amino acids. V lost 1 base, J lost 8 bases, and 16 bases stayed unmatched. The CDR3 DNA reads as TGTGCCAGCAGCTTAGTTCTTGTGGGACAGACTAGGCGGGGCTACACCTTC. Its protein is CASSLVLVGQTRRGYTF.

This rearrangement joins TRBV5-1 to TRBJ2-1; TRBD2 agrees at 13 bases. Germline V gene lookup returns CDR1 SGHRS and CDR2 YFSETQ. The CDR3 has 17 residues. The V segment lost 4 bases and the J segment 8 bases; nucleotides outside the gene matches: 12. The CDR3 sequence is CASSGPGWTSGSDEQFF. DNA for the CDR3: TGCGCCAGCAGCGGACCTGGGTGGACTAGCGGGAGCGATGAGCAGTTCTTC. The entire variable domain, with the rest obtained from reference TRBV5-1 and TRBJ2-1, is as follows: KAGVTQTPRYLIKTRGQQVTLSCSPISGHRSVSWYQQTPGQGLQFLFEYFSETQRNKGNFPGRFSGRQFSNSRSEMNVSTLELGDSALYLCASSGPGWTSGSDEQFFGPGTRLTVL.

The chain employs TRBV6-2 or TRBV6-3 and TRBJ2-7; 9 nucleotides align to TRBD1. The junction had 10 bases not matched to a gene; V was cut back by 6 bases and J by 4 bases. CDR1 is MNHEY, CDR2 SVGEGT, per germline. The CDR3 is 15 amino acids. CDR3 sequence: CASSPDRGNKYEQYF. CDR3 nucleotides: TGTGCCAGCAGCCCGGACAGGGGCAATAAGTACGAGCAGTACTTC.